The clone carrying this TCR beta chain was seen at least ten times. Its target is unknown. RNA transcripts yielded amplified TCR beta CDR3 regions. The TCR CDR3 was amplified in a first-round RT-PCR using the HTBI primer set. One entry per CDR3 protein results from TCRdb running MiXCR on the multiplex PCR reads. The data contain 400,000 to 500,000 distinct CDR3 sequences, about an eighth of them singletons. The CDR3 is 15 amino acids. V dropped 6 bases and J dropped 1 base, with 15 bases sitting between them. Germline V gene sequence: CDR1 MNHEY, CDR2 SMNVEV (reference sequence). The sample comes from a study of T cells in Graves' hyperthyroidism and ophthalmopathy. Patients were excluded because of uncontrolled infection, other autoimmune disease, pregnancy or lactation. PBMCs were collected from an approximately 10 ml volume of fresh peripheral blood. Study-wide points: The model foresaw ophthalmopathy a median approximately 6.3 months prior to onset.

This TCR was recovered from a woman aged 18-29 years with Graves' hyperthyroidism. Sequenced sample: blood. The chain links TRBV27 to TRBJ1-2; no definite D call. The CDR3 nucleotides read TGTGCCAGCAGCCCCGGCGTAGGCCTTAACTATGGCTACACCTTC. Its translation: CASSPGVGLNYGYTF.